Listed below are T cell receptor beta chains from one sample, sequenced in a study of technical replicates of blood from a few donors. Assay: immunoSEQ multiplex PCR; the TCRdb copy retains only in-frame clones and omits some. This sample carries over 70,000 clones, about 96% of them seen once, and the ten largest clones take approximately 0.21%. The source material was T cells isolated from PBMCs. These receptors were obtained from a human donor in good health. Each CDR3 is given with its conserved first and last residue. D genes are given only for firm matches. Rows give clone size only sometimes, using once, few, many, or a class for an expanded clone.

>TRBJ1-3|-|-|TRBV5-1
CASSLGSAGNTIYF
TGCGCCAGCAGCCTAGGTAGCGCTGGAAACACCATATATTTT
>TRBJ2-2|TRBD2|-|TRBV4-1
CASSQGSSSGRFAGELFF
TGCGCCAGCAGCCAAGGGAGTAGCAGCGGGAGGTTTGCCGGGGAGCTGTTTTTT
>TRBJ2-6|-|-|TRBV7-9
CASSFGGANVLTF
TGTGCCAGCAGCTTCGGTGGGGCCAACGTCCTGACTTTC
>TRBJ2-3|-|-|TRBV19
CASSRASDTQNTQYF
TGTGCCAGTAGTAGGGCTAGCGACACACAGAATACGCAGTATTTT
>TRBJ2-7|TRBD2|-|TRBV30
CAWSPGLAVLSYEQYF
TGTGCCTGGAGCCCCGGACTAGCGGTCCTCTCCTACGAGCAGTACTTC
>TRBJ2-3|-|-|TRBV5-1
CASSLATDRTTDTQYF
TGCGCCAGCAGCTTGGCCACGGACAGAACCACAGATACGCAGTATTTT
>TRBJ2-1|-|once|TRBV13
CASRSEGSYSYNEQFF
TGTGCCAGCAGATCCGAGGGCAGCTACTCCTACAATGAGCAGTTCTTC
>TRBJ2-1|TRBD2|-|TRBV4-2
CASSQAVSGSYNEQFF
TGTGCCAGCAGCCAAGCCGTTAGCGGGAGTTACAATGAGCAGTTCTTC
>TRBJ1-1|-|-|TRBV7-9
CASSHISQGDTEAFF
TGTGCCAGCAGCCATATCTCACAGGGAGATACTGAAGCTTTCTTT
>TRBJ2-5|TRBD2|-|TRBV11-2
CASSLASGGETQYF
TGTGCCAGCAGCTTAGCTAGCGGGGGGGAGACCCAGTACTTC
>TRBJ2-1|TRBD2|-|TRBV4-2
CASSQATSGNSYNEQFF
TGTGCCAGCAGCCAAGCGACTAGCGGGAACTCCTACAATGAGCAGTTCTTC
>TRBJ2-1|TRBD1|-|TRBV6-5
CASRLGTGYYNEQFF
TGTGCCAGCAGGCTCGGGACAGGCTACTACAATGAGCAGTTCTTC
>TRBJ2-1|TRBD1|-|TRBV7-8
CASSPRKGQGARNEQFF
TGTGCCAGCAGCCCACGGAAAGGGCAGGGGGCGCGAAATGAGCAGTTCTTC
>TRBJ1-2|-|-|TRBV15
CATSRRGGFDRLNYGYTF
TGTGCCACCAGCAGGCGGGGAGGGTTCGACCGGTTGAATTATGGCTACACCTTC
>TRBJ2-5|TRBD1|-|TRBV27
CASGTGGTQYF
TGTGCCAGCGGGACAGGGGGGACCCAGTACTTC
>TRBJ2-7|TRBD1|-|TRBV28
CASRTPGQGSYEQYF
TGTGCCAGCAGGACCCCGGGACAGGGCTCCTACGAGCAGTACTTC
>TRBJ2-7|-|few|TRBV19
CASSPQANGYEQYF
TGTGCCAGTAGTCCTCAGGCTAACGGCTACGAGCAGTACTTC
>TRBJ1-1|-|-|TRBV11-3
CASSSPPVLRGAFF
TGTGCCAGCAGCTCGCCCCCGGTGCTAAGGGGAGCTTTCTTT
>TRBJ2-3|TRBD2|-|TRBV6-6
CAGAGGAGDPDTQYF
TGTGCCGGAGCGGGCGGTGCGGGGGATCCAGATACGCAGTATTTT
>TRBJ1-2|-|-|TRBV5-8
CASSLDYRAYGYTF
TGTGCCAGCAGCTTGGACTACAGGGCCTATGGCTACACCTTC
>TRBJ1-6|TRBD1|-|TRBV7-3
CASSFAGQGNSPLHF
TGTGCCAGCAGCTTTGCGGGACAGGGGAATTCACCCCTCCACTTT
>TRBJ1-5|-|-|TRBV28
CASSFGQPQHF
TGTGCCAGCAGTTTCGGTCAGCCCCAGCATTTT
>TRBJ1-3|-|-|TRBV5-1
CASSLAPGRLSGNTIYF
TGCGCCAGCAGCTTGGCCCCAGGGCGGCTCTCTGGAAACACCATATATTTT
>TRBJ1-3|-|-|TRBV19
CASSMHEGNTIYF
TGTGCCAGTAGTATGCACGAGGGAAACACCATATATTTT
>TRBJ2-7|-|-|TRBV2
CASTHRIPYEQYF
TGTGCCAGCACCCACAGGATTCCCTACGAGCAGTACTTC
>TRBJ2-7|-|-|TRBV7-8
CASSLLPLDEQYF
TGTGCCAGCAGCTTACTGCCCCTAGACGAGCAGTACTTC
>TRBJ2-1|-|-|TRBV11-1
CASSLKRGGTDHNNEQFF
TGTGCCAGCAGCTTAAAGCGTGGCGGGACCGACCACAACAATGAGCAGTTCTTC
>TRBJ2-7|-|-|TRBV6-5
CASRRTGSYEQYF
TGTGCCAGCAGAAGGACGGGGTCCTACGAGCAGTACTTC
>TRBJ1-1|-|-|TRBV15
CATSRGGGDTEAFF
TGTGCCACCAGCAGAGGTGGGGGGGACACTGAAGCTTTCTTT
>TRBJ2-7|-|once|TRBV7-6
CASSPTGAYEQYF
TGTGCCAGCAGCCCAACGGGGGCCTACGAGCAGTACTTC
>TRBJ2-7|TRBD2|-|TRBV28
CASSLRAGGQYF
TGTGCCAGCAGTTTAAGGGCGGGGGGGCAGTACTTC
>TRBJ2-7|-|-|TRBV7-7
CASSLSASSYEQYF
TGTGCCAGCAGCTTATCTGCTAGCTCCTACGAGCAGTACTTC
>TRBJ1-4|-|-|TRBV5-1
CASSFSGGAANEKLFF
TGCGCCAGCAGCTTCAGCGGGGGTGCAGCTAATGAAAAACTGTTTTTT
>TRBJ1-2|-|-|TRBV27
CASSSNRARYGYTF
TGTGCCAGCAGTTCCAACAGGGCCCGCTATGGCTACACCTTC
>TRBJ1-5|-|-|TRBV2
CASRRTDQPQHF
TGTGCCAGCAGAAGGACAGATCAGCCCCAGCATTTT
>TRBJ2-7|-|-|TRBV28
CASRGQPYEQYF
TGTGCCAGCAGGGGGCAGCCCTACGAGCAGTACTTC
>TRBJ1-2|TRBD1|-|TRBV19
CASSIQDRKTHTF
TGTGCCAGTAGTATACAGGACAGGAAGACCCACACCTTC
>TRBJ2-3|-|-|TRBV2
CASSEGGAADTQYF
TGTGCCAGCAGTGAAGGCGGGGCGGCAGATACGCAGTATTTT
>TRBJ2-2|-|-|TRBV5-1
CASSLGVRGSNTGELFF
TGCGCCAGCAGCTTGGGTGTTAGGGGCTCGAACACCGGGGAGCTGTTTTTT
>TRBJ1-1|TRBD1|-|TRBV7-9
CASSRGTGLLNTEAFF
TGTGCCAGCAGCCGCGGGACAGGGCTATTGAACACTGAAGCTTTCTTT
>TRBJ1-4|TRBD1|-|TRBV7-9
CASRPPGQLNEKLFF
TGTGCCAGCAGACCCCCGGGACAGTTAAATGAAAAACTGTTTTTT
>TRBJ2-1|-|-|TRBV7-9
CASSLRAVYNEQFF
TGTGCCAGCAGCTTGCGCGCGGTATACAATGAGCAGTTCTTC
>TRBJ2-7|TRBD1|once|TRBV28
CASSPRTGGYEQYF
TGTGCCAGCAGCCCTCGGACAGGGGGCTACGAGCAGTACTTC
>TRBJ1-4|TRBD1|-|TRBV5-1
CATRTGSNEKLFF
TGCGCCACCCGGACAGGGTCTAATGAAAAACTGTTTTTT
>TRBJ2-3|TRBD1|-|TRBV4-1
CASRRTGGTDTQYF
TGCGCCAGCAGACGTACAGGGGGCACAGATACGCAGTATTTT
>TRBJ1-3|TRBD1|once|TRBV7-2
CASSQNLDRGSGNTIYF
TGTGCCAGCAGCCAAAACCTCGACAGGGGGTCCGGAAACACCATATATTTT
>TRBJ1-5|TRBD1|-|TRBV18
CASSSGQPDRNQPQHF
TGTGCCAGCTCATCGGGACAGCCCGATCGCAATCAGCCCCAGCATTTT
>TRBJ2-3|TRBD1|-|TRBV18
CASSPSRGRSYTDTQYF
TGTGCCAGCTCACCAAGCAGGGGGCGATCGTACACAGATACGCAGTATTTT
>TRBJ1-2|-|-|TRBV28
CASSPGGARDYGYTF
TGTGCCAGCAGCCCCGGGGGGGCTAGGGACTATGGCTACACCTTC
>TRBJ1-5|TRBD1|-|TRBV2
CASGQGGVQPQHF
TGTGCCAGCGGACAGGGGGGGGTTCAGCCCCAGCATTTT
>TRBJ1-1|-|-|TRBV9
CASSAMGRGTEAFF
TGTGCCAGCAGCGCGATGGGGCGAGGAACTGAAGCTTTCTTT
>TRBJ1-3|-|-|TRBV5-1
CASSSRGGNTIYF
TGCGCCAGCAGCTCGCGGGGTGGAAACACCATATATTTT